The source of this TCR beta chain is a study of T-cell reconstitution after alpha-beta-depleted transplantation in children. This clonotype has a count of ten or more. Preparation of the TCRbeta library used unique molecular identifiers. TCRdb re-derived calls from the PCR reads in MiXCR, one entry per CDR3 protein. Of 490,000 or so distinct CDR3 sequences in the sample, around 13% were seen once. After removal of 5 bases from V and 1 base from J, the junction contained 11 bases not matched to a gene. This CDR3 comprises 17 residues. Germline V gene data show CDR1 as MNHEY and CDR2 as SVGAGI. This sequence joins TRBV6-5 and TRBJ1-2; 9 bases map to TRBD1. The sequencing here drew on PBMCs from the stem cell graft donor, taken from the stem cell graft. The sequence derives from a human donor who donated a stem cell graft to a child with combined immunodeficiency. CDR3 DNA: TGTGCCAGCAGTCAGGGACAGGGAAGGGGCTTTAACTATGGCTACACCTTC. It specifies CASSQGQGRGFNYGYTF.